The following is a T cell receptor beta chain sequence with its context. These data come from a study of blood T cell repertoires in COVID-19. Study as a whole: COVID-19 samples collected from the United States, Italy and Spain covered acute and convalescent phases. T cells, B-cell-depleted T cells, or PBMCs supplied cDNA or gDNA.

Methods used by the authors: Estimation of nucleated cell counts was performed using reference gene primer amplification. Produced via immunoSEQ multiplex PCR; TCRdb's table is partial and in-frame only. D and trimming were read from the DNA, whereas the V and J calls and clone size are those reported in that table. The table lists 90,000 to 150,000 clones, about 85% of them singletons. Germline-derived CDR1 and CDR2 are LNHDA and SQIVND (reference sequence). V lost 3 bases and J 3 bases, leaving 12 bases between the germline ends. This CDR3 comprises 15 residues. The TCR originated in an elderly man with acute or convalescent COVID-19. Sequencing used peripheral blood. V and J are TRBV19 and TRBJ1-5; no firm D call. The CDR3 loop is CASSIGNGFNQPQHF. CDR3 in DNA: TGTGCCAGTAGTATCGGGAACGGGTTCAATCAGCCCCAGCATTTT. The whole variable domain, filled in from reference TRBV19 and TRBJ1-5, reads DGGITQSPKYLFRKEGQNVTLSCEQNLNHDAMYWYRQDPGQGLRLIYYSQIVNDFQKGDIAEGYSVSREKKESFPLTVTSAQKNPTAFYLCASSIGNGFNQPQHFGDGTRLSIL.